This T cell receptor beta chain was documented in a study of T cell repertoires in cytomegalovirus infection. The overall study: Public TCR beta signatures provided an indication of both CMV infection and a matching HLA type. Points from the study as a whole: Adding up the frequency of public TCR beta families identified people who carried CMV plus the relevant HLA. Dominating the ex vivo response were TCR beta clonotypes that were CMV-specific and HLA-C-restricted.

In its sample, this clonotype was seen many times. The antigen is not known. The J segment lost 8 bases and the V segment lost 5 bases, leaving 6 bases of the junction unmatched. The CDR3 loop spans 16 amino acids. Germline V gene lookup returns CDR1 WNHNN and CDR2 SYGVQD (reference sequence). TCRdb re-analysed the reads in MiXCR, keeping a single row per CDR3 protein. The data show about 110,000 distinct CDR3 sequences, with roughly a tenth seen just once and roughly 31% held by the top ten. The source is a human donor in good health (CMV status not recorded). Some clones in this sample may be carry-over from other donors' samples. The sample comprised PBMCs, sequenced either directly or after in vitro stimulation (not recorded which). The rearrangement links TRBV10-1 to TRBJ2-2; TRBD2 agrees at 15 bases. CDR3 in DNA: TGCGCCAGCAGTCGGACTAGCGGGAGGGATCTAGGGGAGCTGTTTTTT. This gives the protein CASSRTSGRDLGELFF.